Listed below are T cell receptor beta chains from one sample, sequenced in a study of T cells in Graves' hyperthyroidism and ophthalmopathy. TCRdb used MiXCR to reprocess the multiplex PCR reads, holding one entry per CDR3 protein. The data contain roughly 110,000 distinct CDR3 sequences, approximately 15% of them singletons. Input material: blood. The source of these receptors is a woman aged 45 to 65 with Graves' hyperthyroidism. The CDR3 runs from the conserved cysteine through the conserved F or W. Each record gives: V gene, D gene, J gene, clone size, CDR3 protein, CDR3 DNA. The D gene is left open where the match is weak. Size tells how often a clone was seen (once, few, many) or the class of an expanded clone, and some rows leave it out.

TRBV20-1	TRBD1	TRBJ1-1	.	CSASQGASSDTEAFF	TGCAGTGCTAGTCAGGGGGCGTCGTCGGACACTGAAGCTTTCTTT
TRBV5-1	.	TRBJ2-4	many	CASSTGGGDIQYF	TGCGCCAGCAGTACAGGGGGGGGTGACATTCAGTACTTC
TRBV20-1	.	TRBJ2-1	many	CSVSRWEAAYNEQFF	TGCAGTGTTTCTAGGTGGGAGGCTGCTTACAATGAGCAGTTCTTC
TRBV2	TRBD2	TRBJ2-1	many	CASSEALEASGGRANEQFF	TGTGCCAGCAGTGAAGCGCTCGAAGCCTCTGGCGGGAGGGCCAATGAGCAGTTCTTC
TRBV7-2	.	TRBJ1-1	.	CASSPRGATEAFF	TGTGCCAGCAGTCCCCGAGGGGCCACTGAAGCTTTCTTT
TRBV28	TRBD1	TRBJ1-4	many	CASRGDRGLSEKLFF	TGTGCCAGCAGGGGGGACAGGGGGCTTAGTGAAAAACTGTTTTTT
TRBV7-8	.	TRBJ2-3	many	CASSSGGNVRGTDTQYF	TGTGCCAGCAGCTCAGGCGGCAATGTGAGGGGCACAGATACGCAGTATTTT
TRBV20-1	TRBD2	TRBJ2-1	.	CSSSSGRSPGTGTSGGNEQFF	TGCAGCAGTTCTAGCGGGAGGTCCCCCGGGACCGGGACTAGCGGGGGAAATGAGCAGTTCTTC
TRBV12-3/TRBV12-4	.	TRBJ1-2	many	CASTGSLRSNYGYTF	TGTGCCAGTACCGGGAGCCTCCGCTCTAACTATGGCTACACCTTC
TRBV27	TRBD1	TRBJ1-1	.	CASSSRQGSNTEAFF	TGTGCCAGCAGTTCGCGACAGGGCTCGAACACTGAAGCTTTCTTT
TRBV10-3	.	TRBJ1-1	many	CATGGGELMNTEAFF	TGTGCCACCGGAGGTGGGGAGTTGATGAACACTGAAGCTTTCTTT
TRBV6-1	TRBD1	TRBJ1-6	few	CASRGQGLFSPLHF	TGTGCCAGCAGGGGACAGGGCTTATTTTCACCCCTCCACTTT
TRBV7-8	TRBD2	TRBJ2-5	many	CASSFPSGMETQYF	TGTGCCAGCAGCTTTCCGAGCGGGATGGAGACCCAGTACTTC
TRBV12-3/TRBV12-4	.	TRBJ2-1	many	CASSPVASLIYNEQFF	TGTGCCAGCAGCCCCGTGGCGAGTCTGATATACAATGAGCAGTTCTTC
TRBV27	TRBD1	TRBJ1-4	.	CASSSTGANEKLFF	TGTGCCAGCAGCTCGACAGGGGCTAATGAAAAACTGTTTTTT
TRBV7-9	.	TRBJ2-5	many	CASSLGVRGQETQYF	TGTGCCAGCAGCTTAGGGGTCCGGGGACAAGAGACCCAGTACTTC
TRBV24-1	TRBD2	TRBJ2-3	.	CATSPSGISTDTQYF	TGTGCCACCAGCCCTAGCGGGATAAGCACAGATACGCAGTATTTT
TRBV7-2	TRBD2	TRBJ2-2	many	CASSSLGTSGRAAGELFF	TGTGCCAGCAGCTCCCTGGGGACTAGCGGGAGGGCCGCCGGGGAGCTGTTTTTT
TRBV3-1	.	TRBJ2-5	many	CASSVVDGRETQYF	TGTGCCAGCAGCGTGGTGGACGGGCGGGAGACCCAGTACTTC
TRBV20-1	.	TRBJ1-5	many	CSARRGGEQPQHF	TGCAGTGCTAGAAGGGGGGGTGAGCAGCCCCAGCATTTT
TRBV20-1	TRBD2	TRBJ2-5	many	CSARDISGSSLQETQYF	TGCAGTGCTAGAGATATTAGCGGGAGCAGTCTCCAAGAGACCCAGTACTTC
TRBV5-1	TRBD2	TRBJ2-5	many	CASSLLVAGGRRETQYF	TGCGCCAGCAGCTTATTGGTAGCGGGAGGGCGAAGGGAGACCCAGTACTTC
TRBV29-1	.	TRBJ2-5	many	CSVAEETQYF	TGCAGCGTTGCTGAAGAGACCCAGTACTTC
TRBV3-1	TRBD1	TRBJ1-6	.	CASSPTGFYNSPLHF	TGTGCCAGCAGTCCGACAGGGTTCTATAATTCACCCCTCCACTTT
TRBV29-1	TRBD2	TRBJ2-1	many	CSVEGGRASGYNEQFF	TGCAGCGTTGAAGGGGGGAGGGCTAGCGGGTACAATGAGCAGTTCTTC
TRBV5-1	TRBD1	TRBJ2-7	many	CASSSDPGQSYEQYF	TGCGCCAGCAGCTCGGATCCGGGACAGTCCTACGAGCAGTACTTC
TRBV20-1	TRBD2	TRBJ2-1	many	CSAIRLAGGPRYNEQFF	TGCAGTGCCATACGACTAGCGGGAGGGCCTCGGTATAATGAGCAGTTCTTC
TRBV13	.	TRBJ1-2	.	CASSSRGRGGYTF	TGTGCCAGCAGCTCCCGTGGGAGGGGAGGCTACACCTTC
TRBV12-3/TRBV12-4	TRBD2	TRBJ2-7	many	CASSSGLAGGREQYF	TGTGCCAGCAGCTCCGGACTAGCGGGAGGTAGGGAGCAGTACTTC
TRBV7-2	.	TRBJ1-4	few	CASGGPRGVNEKLFF	TGTGCCAGCGGCGGGCCGAGGGGTGTTAATGAAAAACTGTTTTTT
TRBV5-8	TRBD2	TRBJ2-7	many	CASSVLAGEQYF	TGTGCCAGCAGCGTACTAGCGGGGGAGCAGTACTTC
TRBV20-1	.	TRBJ1-5	many	CSARYSDQPQHF	TGCAGTGCTAGATACTCCGATCAGCCCCAGCATTTT
TRBV20-1	.	TRBJ1-2	.	CSAGAGQSRYGYTF	TGCAGTGCCGGGGCAGGACAGTCGAGATATGGCTACACCTTC
TRBV6-5	.	TRBJ1-6	many	CASSYTTGSNSPLHF	TGTGCCAGCAGTTACACTACAGGGAGCAACTCACCCCTCCACTTT
TRBV5-1	TRBD1	TRBJ1-2	.	CASSLEGQGFGYTF	TGCGCCAGCAGCTTGGAAGGACAGGGCTTTGGCTACACCTTC
TRBV11-2	.	TRBJ2-1	many	CASSLDLREQFF	TGTGCCAGCAGCTTAGATCTTAGGGAGCAGTTCTTC
TRBV20-1	.	TRBJ2-2	.	CSASPTGNTGELFF	TGCAGTGCCAGCCCCACCGGGAACACCGGGGAGCTGTTTTTT
TRBV20-1	TRBD1	TRBJ1-5	many	CSARVGQGSQPQHF	TGCAGTGCTAGAGTGGGACAGGGATCTCAGCCCCAGCATTTT
TRBV7-2	.	TRBJ2-5	many	CASGPWRGQETQYF	TGTGCCAGCGGTCCCTGGAGGGGTCAAGAGACCCAGTACTTC
TRBV20-1	.	TRBJ2-2	many	CSARGLFTGELFF	TGCAGTGCTAGAGGTCTATTCACCGGGGAGCTGTTTTTT
TRBV30	TRBD2	TRBJ2-1	many	CAWSRGLAGLSDEQFF	TGTGCCTGGAGCAGAGGACTAGCGGGCCTCTCGGATGAGCAGTTCTTC